These T cell receptor beta chains were read from a single sample in a study of T cell repertoires in cytomegalovirus infection. TCRdb reanalysed the reads using MiXCR and keeps one entry per CDR3 protein. The sample lists some 500,000 distinct CDR3 sequences, around 30% occurring once. These receptors' targets are unknown. The material was cultured PBMCs, obtained from culture after CMV antigen stimulation. The receptor source for this set is a human donor in good health (CMV status not recorded). Some clones in this sample may be carry-over from other donors' samples. The conserved cysteine and the conserved F or W are not part of the CDR3 here.

TRBJ2-3 TRBV5-4 ASSLGAGVTDTQY
TRBJ2-3 TRBV5-1 ASSLASSGFRVSTQY
TRBJ1-2 TRBV6-6 ASSYFPPRGLGYGYT
TRBJ2-1 TRBV4-1 ASSQSSGSAYEQF
TRBJ1-5 TRBV19 ASSRTGKAPQH
TRBJ2-1 TRBV7-3 ASSLTRIGVSNEQF
TRBJ2-7 TRBV4-3 ASSQSTGPYEQY
TRBJ1-1 TRBV5-1 ASSSGLNPMNTEAF
TRBJ2-2 TRBV5-1 ASSWTSGTITGELF
TRBJ1-5 TRBV6-6 ASRPPPRDGNQPQH
TRBJ2-5 TRBV6-2/TRBV6-3 ASSYLGGRAGETQY
TRBJ2-7 TRBV4-1 ASSQSPRASARNYEQY
TRBJ1-2 TRBV28 ASAPANYGYT
TRBJ2-2 TRBV7-2 ASSLDARQFGELF
TRBJ1-2 TRBV10-3 AISANNYGYT
TRBJ2-5 TRBV12-5 ASGLVGFETQY
TRBJ2-5 TRBV2 ASSAWAGPSGETQY
TRBJ2-3 TRBV7-9 ASSMGLVLTDTQY
TRBJ2-1 TRBV29-1 SVVRGDRVTF
TRBJ2-5 TRBV4-1 ASSQGEGYRETQY
TRBJ2-3 TRBV7-2 ASSLGPGTDTQY
TRBJ2-7 TRBV12-3/TRBV12-4 ASSGSVRGYEQY
TRBJ2-1 TRBV20-1 SARGGTSGHNEQF
TRBJ2-1 TRBV4-1 ASSPGTSSFHEQF
TRBJ2-3 TRBV10-3 AISEVGGRTDTQY
TRBJ2-1 TRBV28 ASSLGYSSYEQF
TRBJ2-1 TRBV2 ASSPGLAQTYEQF
TRBJ1-2 TRBV10-3 AISAQGQGAYGYT
TRBJ2-1 TRBV9 ASSVRPAGDNEQF
TRBJ1-6 TRBV30 AWTGTHNSPLH
TRBJ2-1 TRBV7-6 ASSFGPYREGESYNEQF
TRBJ2-1 TRBV25-1 ASSDLAGANSYNEQF
TRBJ2-5 TRBV5-1 ASSLGASSETQY
TRBJ2-4 TRBV7-2 ASSGLGRGPSFQY
TRBJ2-3 TRBV27 ASSSPLRGVTSGRPTDTQY
TRBJ2-5 TRBV7-2 ASSKRQIPETQY
TRBJ2-3 TRBV20-1 SARETSGSGADTQY
TRBJ2-7 TRBV19 ASSGFGTSGSYEQY
TRBJ1-5 TRBV6-2/TRBV6-3 ASSYSGLDQPQH
TRBJ1-5 TRBV12-3/TRBV12-4 ASSQLPGGYSNQPQH
TRBJ1-2 TRBV19 ASSIARDRTRYT
TRBJ2-2 TRBV7-9 ASSRDRVFTGELF
TRBJ2-1 TRBV6-2/TRBV6-3 ASSYPMTGRERDEQF
TRBJ2-3 TRBV4-3 ASSQRTSGSSPDTQY
TRBJ2-3 TRBV6-6 ASTIAGGLPDTQY
TRBJ1-5 TRBV2 ASTPQGTQPQH
TRBJ2-3 TRBV20-1 SAREGGGGLNTDTQY
TRBJ2-1 TRBV4-1 ASSEGLAYNEQF
TRBJ2-2 TRBV6-8 ASSYLQGPGELF
TRBJ1-1 TRBV7-2 ASSWQGDVNTEAF
TRBJ2-1 TRBV12-3/TRBV12-4 ASRSGTTPNEQF
TRBJ1-2 TRBV6-5 ASSYTTANYGYT
TRBJ1-6 TRBV7-2 ASSRARDTFYNSPLH